Each of the 20 T cell receptor beta chains below was sequenced from the same sample in a study of T cell responses to AZD1222 COVID-19 vaccine. Produced via immunoSEQ multiplex PCR; TCRdb's table is partial and in-frame only. The data contain approximately 190,000 clones, just over 90% of them seen just once; the ten biggest clones take up roughly 0.99%. The material was peripheral blood, obtained on day 0 of AZD1222 vaccination. These TCRs come from an adult in good health.

The rearrangement joins TRBV6-5 to TRBJ1-2, with 7 bases identical to TRBD1. The germline V gene has CDR1 MNHEY and CDR2 SVGAGI. The CDR3 covers 14 residues. V lost 7 bases, J lost 6 bases, and 11 bases stayed unmatched. CDR3 sequence: CASTNARTGHGYTF. The CDR3 DNA sequence: TGTGCCAGCACAAACGCAAGGACAGGTCATGGCTACACCTTC.

This chain connects TRBV27 to TRBJ2-1; TRBD2 agrees at 9 bases. Germline CDR1 MNHEY, CDR2 SMNVEV (reference sequence). J gave up 4 bases and V 4 bases, and 17 bases lay outside the gene matches. The CDR3 consists of 19 residues. Here the CDR3 reads CASSSENIASGGKYNEQFF. The CDR3 nucleotides are TGTGCCAGCAGTTCAGAAAATATCGCAAGCGGGGGGAAATACAATGAGCAGTTCTTC.

For this clone: Other DNA sequences of this sample code for an identical CDR3. J is TRBJ1-1 and V is TRBV4-2; the D gene is possibly TRBD1 (5 bases). V was shortened by 3 bases and J by 6 bases, with 8 bases between the two germline ends. CDR1 and CDR2 (germline): LGHNA, YNFKEQ. The CDR3 sequence is 12 residues long. In nucleotides, the CDR3 is TGTGCCAGCAGCCAGGTACAGGCTGAAGCTTTCTTT. Translated, it gives CASSQVQAEAFF.

The chain couples TRBV6-5 to TRBJ1-5, with 9 bases matching TRBD1. The CDR3 runs 12 residues. Trimming at V came to 9 bases and at J to 7 bases, leaving 4 bases not matched to a gene. CDR1 is MNHEY and CDR2 is SVGAGI in the germline V gene. The CDR3 nucleotides are TGTGCCAGTGGACAGGGGATACAGCCCCAGCATTTT. It translates to CASGQGIQPQHF.

This clone was detected a few times. The gene calls are TRBV20-1 and TRBJ2-7; 7 bases fit TRBD2. Unmatched junction bases numbered 18, after V lost 3 bases and J lost 13 bases. Per germline, CDR1 DFQATT and CDR2 SNEGSKA (reference sequence). CDR3 length: 14 amino acids. CDR3 in amino acids: CSASKLTGGLVGYF. The CDR3, as DNA: TGCAGTGCTAGTAAATTGACGGGAGGCTTAGTGGGATACTTC.

V is TRBV14 and J is TRBJ2-7; no reliable D call. Germline V lookup: CDR1 SGHDN, CDR2 FVKESK. The CDR3 extends over 16 amino acids. The V gene lost 1 base and the J gene lost 0 bases, with 13 bases spanning the gap. CDR3 sequence: CASSQVSLPTSYEQYF. CDR3 nucleotides: TGTGCCAGCAGCCAAGTATCACTTCCAACCTCCTACGAGCAGTACTTC. The variable domain in full, with the rest retrieved from reference TRBV14 and TRBJ2-7, is EAGVTQFPSHSVIEKGQTVTLRCDPISGHDNLYWYRRVMGKEIKFLLHFVKESKQDESGMPNNRFLAERTGGTYSTLKVQPAELEDSGVYFCASSQVSLPTSYEQYFGPGTRLTVT.

The CDR3 bases are TGTGCCACCAGCAGAGAACTGCGGGGGCCGACCCAGTACTTC. Amino acids: CATSRELRGPTQYF. The chain joins TRBV15 to TRBJ2-5, with D perhaps matching TRBD2 (7 bases). Between the trimmed V and J ends, which lost 0 bases and 7 bases, there was a span of 12 bases. This CDR3 contains 14 residues. The germline V gene has CDR1 LNHNV and CDR2 YYDKDF (reference sequence). The complete variable domain, with remaining parts taken from reference TRBV15 and TRBJ2-5, reads DAMVIQNPRYQVTQFGKPVTLSCSQTLNHNVMYWYQQKSSQAPKLLFHYYDKDFNNEADTPDNFQSRRPNTSFCFLDIRSPGLGDTAMYLCATSRELRGPTQYFGPGTRLLVL.

The CDR3 DNA sequence: TGTGCCAGCAGCTCCGGGACAGGGGGCGGAGAGCAGTACTTC. Encoded protein: CASSSGTGGGEQYF. The chain combines TRBV11-2 with TRBJ2-7, with TRBD1 matching over 12 bases. This CDR3 contains 14 residues. Losses at the gene ends were 4 bases for V and 7 bases for J; bases not matched to a gene: 5. From germline, CDR1 is SGHAT and CDR2 FQNNGV.

This clone was seen only once. The chain links TRBV27 to TRBJ2-3; 9 nucleotides match TRBD1. Trimming removed 6 bases from V and 1 base from J; junction bases left unmatched: 8. There are 16 residues in the CDR3. The germline gives CDR1 MNHEY, CDR2 SMNVEV (reference sequence). CDR3 loop: CASSWTGAGGTDTQYF. In nucleotides, the CDR3 is TGTGCCAGCAGCTGGACAGGGGCGGGTGGCACAGATACGCAGTATTTT.

This chain joins TRBV28 and TRBJ1-1, with 9 nucleotides matching TRBD1. With 5 bases clipped from V and 1 base from J, the junction kept 8 bases outside the gene matches. The germline V gene encodes CDR1 MDHEN and CDR2 SYDVKM. This CDR3 has 16 amino acids. DNA of the CDR3: TGTGCCAGCAGTACCACAGGGGGCCGGTGGAACACTGAAGCTTTCTTT. This sequence encodes CASSTTGGRWNTEAFF.

This chain connects TRBV9 to TRBJ1-1; 7 bases align to TRBD1. V shed 3 bases, J shed 5 bases, and the junction held 4 bases outside the gene matches. This CDR3 is built from 13 residues. Germline V lookup: CDR1 SGDLS, CDR2 YYNGEE. CDR3 sequence (DNA): TGTGCCAGCAGCGAGGGGGCGCGTACTGAAGCTTTCTTT. Its translation: CASSEGARTEAFF.

The J gene is TRBJ1-1, the V gene TRBV11-2; D is possibly TRBD1 (6 bases). This CDR3 spans 16 amino acids. Trimming stripped 2 bases from V and 5 bases from J, with 18 bases between. CDR1 SGHAT and CDR2 FQNNGV come from the germline V gene. DNA for the CDR3: TGTGCCAGCAGCTTATTTGGCAGGGACAACGAGACTGAAGCTTTCTTT. It encodes CASSLFGRDNETEAFF.

The chain uses TRBV11-2 and TRBJ2-1; 14 nucleotides match TRBD2. Trimming took 5 bases from V and 4 from J; bases not matched to a gene: 13. Germline V gives CDR1 SGHAT, CDR2 FQNNGV. CDR3 size: 19 residues. The CDR3 DNA is TGTGCCAGCAGCCTCTTAGGGACTAGCGGGAGTACCGGTTACAATGAGCAGTTCTTC. Its translation: CASSLLGTSGSTGYNEQFF.

V gene TRBV13 combines with J gene TRBJ2-7; the D gene is possibly TRBD1 (5 bases). Germline assignment: CDR1 PRHDT and CDR2 FYEKMQ (reference sequence). V lost 0 bases, J lost 5 bases, and 14 bases lay in between. The CDR3 has 15 residues. CDR3 residues: CASSLGRTPRDEQYF. The CDR3 bases are TGTGCCAGCAGCTTAGGTCGGACACCCAGGGACGAGCAGTACTTC.

The chain recombines TRBV7-8 with TRBJ1-6; D is undetermined. The germline V gene encodes CDR1 SGHVS and CDR2 FQNEAQ. Trimming pared 5 bases from V and 5 bases from J, leaving 10 bases between. The CDR3 runs 14 residues. The CDR3 protein is CASSMPRNNSPLHF. The CDR3 DNA is TGTGCCAGCAGCATGCCCAGGAATAATTCACCCCTCCACTTT.

The chain employs TRBV10-1 and TRBJ2-7; possibly TRBD2 for D (5 bases). The V end lost 4 bases, the J end lost 7 bases, and 17 bases lay between the germline ends. The V gene's germline CDR1 is WNHNN and CDR2 SYGVQD (reference sequence). The CDR3 runs to 14 residues. The CDR3, as DNA: TGCGCCAGCAGTGCCGACTATGGGGTTGGGGAGCAGTACTTC. It specifies CASSADYGVGEQYF.

This rearrangement joins TRBV15 to TRBJ2-5; TRBD2 matches 9 bases. The germline gives CDR1 LNHNV, CDR2 YYDKDF (reference sequence). V lost 1 base and J lost 5; bases outside the gene matches: 8. The CDR3 has 16 amino acids. The DNA for the CDR3 is TGTGCCACCAGCAGAGTCGGCGGGGGGGCCGCGGAGACCCAGTACTTC. It encodes CATSRVGGGAAETQYF.

The V gene is TRBV7-6, the J gene TRBJ1-4; TRBD1 matches at 7 bases. The CDR3 loop spans 15 amino acids. Looked up from germline, CDR1 is SGHVS and CDR2 is FNYEAQ. J gave up 4 bases and V 5 bases, and 7 bases lay outside the gene matches. Written as DNA, the CDR3 is TGTGCCAGCAGCCTCGAGGGACAGCTTAATGAAAAACTGTTTTTT. This translates into CASSLEGQLNEKLFF.

The rearrangement uses TRBV4-2 and TRBJ1-6; D is perhaps TRBD1 (6 bases). Germline V gene sequence: CDR1 LGHNA, CDR2 YNFKEQ. V was clipped by 0 bases and J by 1 base, with 13 bases between them. The CDR3 extends over 18 amino acids. CDR3 sequence: CASSQDPGGASYNSPLHF. The CDR3 DNA follows: TGTGCCAGCAGCCAAGATCCGGGGGGCGCGTCCTATAATTCACCCCTCCACTTT.

The CDR3 DNA reads as TGTGCCAGCAGCTTAGCGGGGTACTACGAGCAGTACTTC. Its protein is CASSLAGYYEQYF. The gene calls are TRBV7-9 and TRBJ2-7; D call uncertain. The CDR3 is 13 residues long. CDR1 and CDR2 from the germline V gene are SEHNR and FQNEAQ (reference sequence). Trimming stripped 0 bases from V and 3 bases from J, with 6 bases between.